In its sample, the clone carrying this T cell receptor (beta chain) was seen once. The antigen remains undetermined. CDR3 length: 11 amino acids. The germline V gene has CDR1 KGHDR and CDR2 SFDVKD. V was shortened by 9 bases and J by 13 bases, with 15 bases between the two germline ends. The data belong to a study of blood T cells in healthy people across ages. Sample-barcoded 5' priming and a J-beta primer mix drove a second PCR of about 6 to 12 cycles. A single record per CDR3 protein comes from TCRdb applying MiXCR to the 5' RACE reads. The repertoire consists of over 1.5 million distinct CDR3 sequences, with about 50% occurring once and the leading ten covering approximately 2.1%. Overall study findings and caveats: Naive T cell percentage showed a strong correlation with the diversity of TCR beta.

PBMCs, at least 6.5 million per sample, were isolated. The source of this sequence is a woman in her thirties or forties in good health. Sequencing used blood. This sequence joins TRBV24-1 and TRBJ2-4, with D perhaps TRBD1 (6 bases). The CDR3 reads CATQAGDTQYF. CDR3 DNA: TGTGCCACCCAGGCCGGGGACACCCAGTACTTC.